This T cell receptor beta chain was profiled in a study of shared clonotypes between healthy human individuals. Study details: Aged 18 to 49, the donors were a couple of women and a few men. The study's findings and limits: A handful of donors held about 4.5% of naive CD4 clonotypes in common.

CDR3 length: 15 residues. Germline V CDR1 and CDR2: SGDLS, YYNGEE. V lost 3 bases and J lost 5; bases outside the gene matches: 8. With respect to this clone: Its antigen is not identified.

Using immunoSEQ multiplex PCR, the repertoire was profiled, and TCRdb retains in-frame clones only, with some absent. Of 600,000 to 750,000 clones listed, 90% are singletons. With CCR7-negative CD45RA+ TemRA cells, CD45RO+ cells were combined in CD8 memory. This clonotype was sampled from a man between 18 and 29 years old in good health. Some clones in this sample may be carry-over from other donors' samples. The chain couples TRBV9 to TRBJ1-1; the match to TRBD1 covers 9 bases. The sample taken for sequencing was memory CD8+ T cells from PBMCs. Subset noted: CD45RO+ cells pooled with CCR7-negative TemRA cells. The CDR3 is CASSGGQGPGTEAFF. The CDR3 nucleotides are TGTGCCAGCAGCGGAGGACAGGGGCCGGGGACTGAAGCTTTCTTT.